There are a few counts of the clone carrying this T cell receptor (beta chain). The antigen is not known. The V gene lost 1 base and the J gene lost 3 bases, with 14 bases spanning the gap. This CDR3 has 16 amino acids. CDR1 is SGHNT, CDR2 YENEEA, per germline. TCRdb used MiXCR to reprocess the reads, holding one entry per CDR3 protein. The sample lists 300,000 to 400,000 distinct CDR3 sequences; roughly 25% were seen once. The data originate from a study of T cell repertoires in cytomegalovirus infection. Study overall: Public TCR beta signature analysis indicated the presence of both CMV infection and matching HLA type.

The sample consisted of cultured PBMCs, taken from culture after CMV antigen stimulation. The gene calls are TRBV11-3 and TRBJ2-3, with D possibly being TRBD2 (7 bases). This receptor was identified in a human donor in good health (CMV status not recorded). Some clones in this sample may be carry-over from other donors' samples. CDR3 protein: CASSLGFRGATDTQYF. CDR3 bases: TGTGCCAGCAGCTTAGGTTTCCGGGGGGCTACAGATACGCAGTATTTT.